This is a list of T cell receptor beta chains from one sample in a study of blood T cell repertoires in COVID-19. Method: immunoSEQ multiplex PCR; TCRdb's copy keeps in-frame clones and lacks some. The top ten hold 2.5% to 3% of the sample, which has 250,000 to 400,000 clones, 85% to 90% seen once. Sequenced: peripheral blood. These TCRs come from a woman aged 30 to 39 with COVID-19, enrolled during active disease. CDR3s include the opening cysteine and the closing phenylalanine or tryptophan. D genes are given only for firm matches. Clone size is stated in some rows and not others, as once, few, many or a class when expanded.

V	D	J	size	DNA	CDR3
TRBV3-1/TRBV3-2	.	TRBJ2-3	.	TGTGCCAGCAGCCAAGATTTGGGGGCTAGCACAGATACGCAGTATTTT	CASSQDLGASTDTQYF
TRBV29-1	.	TRBJ1-2	.	TGCAGCGTTGGCGATCGGGGTACCAGATATGGCTACACCTTC	CSVGDRGTRYGYTF
TRBV12-5	TRBD1	TRBJ1-1	.	TGTGCTAGTGGTTTGGGACAGGGGAGGACTGAAGCTTTCTTT	CASGLGQGRTEAFF
TRBV6-5	.	TRBJ2-3	.	TGTGCCAGCAGCCGCCCAGGGGCGGGCACAGATACGCAGTATTTT	CASSRPGAGTDTQYF
TRBV6-1	.	TRBJ1-2	.	TGTGCCAGCAGTGAACGGGGAGTGCATGGCTACACCTTC	CASSERGVHGYTF
TRBV7-9	.	TRBJ2-1	.	TGTGCCAGCACCCCACAGGGCATTGAGCAGTTCTTC	CASTPQGIEQFF
TRBV29-1	.	TRBJ2-7	.	TGCAGCGTTGCCGGGACAACGGGCTACGAGCAGTACTTC	CSVAGTTGYEQYF
TRBV7-2	TRBD1	TRBJ1-2	few	TGTGCCAGCAGCTTCGACAGGGTGGCTGGCTACACCTTC	CASSFDRVAGYTF
TRBV28	.	TRBJ1-2	.	TGTGCCAGCAGGGACACGGTCTATGGCTACACCTTC	CASRDTVYGYTF
TRBV5-1	.	TRBJ1-1	.	TGCGCCAGCAGCTTTGGGCAGGCTCCAGAAGCTTTCTTT	CASSFGQAPEAFF
TRBV11-3	.	TRBJ2-2	.	TGTGCCAGCAGCTCGAGGTCTACCGGGGAGCTGTTTTTT	CASSSRSTGELFF
TRBV27	TRBD2	TRBJ2-3	.	TGTGCCAGCAGTTCATCCCTATCGGGACTAGCGGTCACAGATACGCAGTATTTT	CASSSSLSGLAVTDTQYF
TRBV7-2	.	TRBJ2-5	.	TGTGCCAGCAGCCACGCTCCTAGCGTAGAGACCCAGTACTTC	CASSHAPSVETQYF
TRBV7-6	.	TRBJ2-7	.	TGTGCCAGCAGCTTAGCGGCTAAACAGGGTACCTACGAACAGTACTTC	CASSLAAKQGTYEQYF
TRBV28	.	TRBJ1-3	.	TGTGCCAGCAGTTTAGGGGGGGGGCAATCTGGAAACACCATATATTTT	CASSLGGGQSGNTIYF
TRBV28	.	TRBJ2-6	.	TGTGCCAGCACCGTACCGGGACAAACCTCGGGGGGGGCCAACGTCCTGACTTTC	CASTVPGQTSGGANVLTF
TRBV28	.	TRBJ1-5	.	TGTGCCAGCAGTTTTCTGTCGGGTAGTGATCAGCCCCAGCATTTT	CASSFLSGSDQPQHF
TRBV28	.	TRBJ2-3	once	TGTGCCAGCAGAGATAGACATTTAATCACAGATACGCAGTATTTT	CASRDRHLITDTQYF
TRBV6-2/TRBV6-3	.	TRBJ1-1	.	TGTGCCAGCAGTGTACAGGGAGGGATCCCCTCGGCTGAAGCTTTCTTT	CASSVQGGIPSAEAFF
TRBV27	.	TRBJ1-5	.	TGTGCCAGCAATATCAGTAATAGCAATCAGCCCCAGCATTTT	CASNISNSNQPQHF
TRBV5-1	TRBD1	TRBJ1-2	.	TGCGCCAGCAGCTTGGGAGGCAGGGACAGGGGCTACACCTTC	CASSLGGRDRGYTF
TRBV28	.	TRBJ1-5	.	TGTGCCAGCAGCCTTAACCATAAAACAGGGTACCAGCCCCAGCATTTT	CASSLNHKTGYQPQHF
TRBV3-1/TRBV3-2	TRBD1	TRBJ2-7	once	TGTGCCAGCAGCCTGGACAGGGGGATATACGAGCAGTACTTC	CASSLDRGIYEQYF
TRBV5-1	.	TRBJ2-1	.	TGCGCCAGCAGCTCGACGGTGGGCGGGATTGTCAATGAGCAGTTCTTC	CASSSTVGGIVNEQFF
TRBV19	TRBD1	TRBJ2-5	.	TGTGCCAGTAGTGCACAGACAGGGGAGGACGAGACCCAGTACTTC	CASSAQTGEDETQYF
TRBV18	TRBD2	TRBJ2-5	.	TGTGCCAGCACTACCAGGCTAGCGGGAGAGGTGGAGACCCAGTACTTC	CASTTRLAGEVETQYF
TRBV4-1	.	TRBJ2-3	.	TGCGCCAGCAGCCAAGCCCAGGGTGAAGGCACAGATACGCAGTATTTT	CASSQAQGEGTDTQYF
TRBV6-1	.	TRBJ1-5	.	TGTGCCAGCAGTGAAGCTCATCGGGGGCAGCCCCAGCATTTT	CASSEAHRGQPQHF
TRBV5-1	TRBD2	TRBJ2-7	once	TGCGCCAGCAGCTTGCTACCTTCGGGAGGGATCTACGAGCAGTACTTC	CASSLLPSGGIYEQYF
TRBV9	TRBD1	TRBJ1-5	.	TGTGCCAGCAGCAGAGAGACAGGGAATCAGCCCCAGCATTTT	CASSRETGNQPQHF
TRBV15	.	TRBJ1-1	.	TGTGCCACCAGCCACAGGGCAGACGACACTGAAGCTTTCTTT	CATSHRADDTEAFF
TRBV2	.	TRBJ1-5	.	TGTGCCAGCAGGGTCCAGAGCAATCAGCCCCAGCATTTT	CASRVQSNQPQHF
TRBV3-1/TRBV3-2	TRBD1	TRBJ1-3	once	TGTGCCAGCAGCCAGACAGGGTTCGGTTCTGGAAACACCATATATTTT	CASSQTGFGSGNTIYF
TRBV6-1	.	TRBJ1-5	.	TGTGCCAGCAGTGAAGTTGGAGGGATCAATCAGCCCCAGCATTTT	CASSEVGGINQPQHF
TRBV19	TRBD1	TRBJ1-1	.	TGTGCCAGTACCCCAGGACAGGGAGAAGCTTTCTTT	CASTPGQGEAFF
TRBV30	.	TRBJ1-5	.	TGTGCCTGGAGTGTTCAGCGTAATCAGCCCCAGCATTTT	CAWSVQRNQPQHF
TRBV11-2	.	TRBJ1-1	.	TGTGCCAGCAGCACGACACCGAACACTGAAGCTTTCTTT	CASSTTPNTEAFF
TRBV5-1	TRBD1	TRBJ2-7	.	TGCGCCAGCAGCCCGGACGGAAGGACAGGGGAGATCTTC	CASSPDGRTGEIF
TRBV18	.	TRBJ1-2	.	TGTGCCAGCTCTCTTAGCAGGGTATCTAACTATGGCTACACCTTC	CASSLSRVSNYGYTF
TRBV6-6	.	TRBJ2-5	few	TGTGCCAGCACCGCAACAGGGTTCCAAGAGACCCAGTACTTC	CASTATGFQETQYF